The sequence of this T cell receptor (beta chain) was determined in a study of shared clonotypes between healthy human individuals (dated by TCRdb to 2018 to 2021). Broadly, across the study: The cohort included three men and a couple of women between 18 and 49 years of age. Blood TCR repertoires of a handful of healthy adults were deeply sequenced to estimate repertoire size and the extent of clonotype sharing between individuals. Different laboratories and diverse techniques were used to prepare libraries and sequence TCR repertoires, to increase sequencing depth and limit assay-specific biases. Per donor, leukapheresis produced somewhere between about 0.85 and 8.9 billion PBMCs.

Using the deep immunoSEQ assay, TCR CDR3 regions were amplified from genomic DNA by multiplex PCR. For each cell subset, the extracted genomic DNA was distributed evenly across all wells of several immunoSEQ 96-well plates, and each plate served as one replicate. For unsorted PBMC, about 300 ng genomic DNA, equal to 25,000 to 35,000 T cell genomes, was loaded into each replicate PCR. Unsorted PBMC genomic DNA was sequenced across ten immunoSEQ deep assay plates. Purified libraries were quantified with a Qubit 3.0 fluorometer, sized on a Bioanalyzer 2100, and re-quantified with the KAPA Library Quantification kit. Each immunoSEQ 96-well plate was sequenced on its own single-read 150-cycle Illumina NextSeq 550 flow cell. Processing in the source paper ran as follows. Because the immunoSEQ output held only junctional sequences and lacked quality scores, the filtering could not match the filtering applied to full-length reads. Sequences were annotated with PyIR, a Python wrapper for IgBLAST v1.9, and V/J genes and CDR3 were assigned using IMGT germline references. Reads with weak V/J assignments (E-value above 1e-6), missing CDR3, stop codons, out-of-frame junctions, or ambiguous translated residues were removed. A V3J clonotype was defined by an identical inferred V gene, J gene, and CDR3 amino acid sequence. The percentage overlap between two repertoires was calculated by dividing the number of shared unique clonotypes by the size of the smaller repertoire. Three approaches were used to assess repertoire richness: RTK rarefaction, the Chao1 estimator, and Recon v2.1 estimates of unobserved clonotypes. TCRdb's version of the immuneACCESS table is confined to in-frame rearrangements and falls short of the full clone set. An unresolved V gene accounts for under half of the shortfall where checked; the remainder is of unknown origin. The V and J calls and clone size come from that table; D and trimming were worked out from the DNA. The sample table contains about 490,000 clones; only one count was recorded for 60% to 85% of them. Under 15% of the sample belongs to the ten largest clones.

In the germline V gene (reference sequence), CDR1 corresponds to MNHNY and CDR2 to SVGAGI. The CDR3 starts with the cysteine, ends with the phenylalanine, and has 12 residues. Only the CDR3 DNA stays, 36 bases, in frame from base 1. V was cut back by 5 bases and J by 6 bases, leaving a gap of 11 bases between them. A note on this clone: The antigen it binds to is not known. No much larger clone exists at a distance of one base, and base qualities are not known. This sample includes further DNA sequences coding for the same CDR3.

Points the paper makes about the study in general: Based on pairwise subsampling, the degree of clonotype sharing among donors was expected to be affected by sequencing depth. Because the study included a small number of donors, the genetic and exposure-history diversity represented was limited. Sampling was limited to blood, and TCR repertoires in tissue likely differ from TCR repertoires in blood.

The donors were healthy, HIV-negative adults who had no recently reported acute infections or vaccinations. Only Caucasian adults living in Nashville, Tennessee, USA were represented among the donors. For unsorted samples, tens of millions of PBMCs were counted, and genomic DNA was extracted using the QIAamp DNA Blood Mini kit. Blood was obtained by leukapheresis, after which PBMCs were separated by Ficoll-Histopaque density gradient centrifugation and cryopreserved in liquid nitrogen vapor phase. This TCR came from a woman in her thirties or forties in good health. Some clones in this sample may be carry-over from other donors' samples. Recombination joined TRBV6-6 with TRBJ2-7; the D match is possibly TRBD1 or TRBD2, with 5 bases aligned in each. The source material was PBMCs. The nucleotide sequence reads TGTGCCAGCAGTCCAAGTGGGGGCGAGCAGTACTTC. This translates into CASSPSGGEQYF.